A selection of T cell receptor beta chains follows, all from one sample in a study of blood T cell repertoires in COVID-19. Using immunoSEQ multiplex PCR, the repertoire was profiled, and TCRdb retains in-frame clones only, with some absent. Of around 280,000 clones in the sample, more than 75% were seen once. Material for sequencing was peripheral blood. These receptors were collected from a man aged 70 or older with acute or convalescent COVID-19. CDR3s include the opening cysteine and the closing phenylalanine or tryptophan. The D gene is left open where the match is weak. The size entry is marked missing in some rows and otherwise reads once, few, many or a size class.

NA	TRBJ1-3	TRBV3-1/TRBV3-2	NA	CASSSFSSGNTIYF	TGTGCCAGCAGCTCCTTCAGCTCTGGAAACACCATATATTTT
TRBD1	TRBJ2-7	TRBV24-1	NA	CATSESGQGNYEQYF	TGTGCCACCAGTGAGTCGGGACAGGGGAACTACGAGCAGTACTTC
TRBD1	TRBJ2-2	TRBV6-5	NA	CASRGTVNTGELFF	TGTGCCAGCAGGGGGACAGTGAACACCGGGGAGCTGTTTTTT
NA	TRBJ1-6	TRBV5-1	NA	CASSPDSSYNSPLHF	TGCGCCAGCAGCCCAGACAGCTCCTATAATTCACCCCTCCACTTT
TRBD1	TRBJ1-6	TRBV4-3	NA	CASSQVNRGGSPLHF	TGCGCCAGCAGCCAAGTTAACAGGGGGGGTTCACCCCTCCACTTT
NA	TRBJ1-2	TRBV6-5	NA	CASSYGQSFYGYTF	TGTGCCAGCAGCTATGGACAGAGCTTTTATGGCTACACCTTC
NA	TRBJ1-2	TRBV11-2	NA	CASSPALGLGYTF	TGTGCCAGCAGCCCAGCTCTCGGGTTGGGCTACACCTTC
NA	TRBJ2-3	TRBV11-1	NA	CASSAQGRATDTQYF	TGTGCCAGCAGTGCTCAGGGGAGGGCCACAGATACGCAGTATTTT
TRBD1	TRBJ1-1	TRBV7-8	NA	CASSLRLQGLNTEAFF	TGTGCCAGCAGCTTACGCCTACAGGGGTTGAACACTGAAGCTTTCTTT
NA	TRBJ2-2	TRBV5-4	once	CASSLEASNTGELFF	TGTGCCAGCAGCTTGGAAGCGTCGAACACCGGGGAGCTGTTTTTT
TRBD2	TRBJ2-3	TRBV4-2	NA	CASSQDKREGPDTQYF	TGTGCCAGCAGCCAAGATAAGCGGGAGGGCCCAGATACGCAGTATTTT
TRBD2	TRBJ2-3	TRBV5-4	NA	CASTRVAGSGGDTQYF	TGTGCCAGCACAAGGGTAGCGGGATCGGGAGGCGATACGCAGTATTTT
TRBD2	TRBJ2-2	TRBV10-3	NA	CAISGSGSTGELFF	TGTGCCATCAGCGGTAGCGGGAGTACCGGGGAGCTGTTTTTT
TRBD2	TRBJ2-1	TRBV4-2	NA	CASSQVSGGSRNNEQFF	TGTGCCAGCAGCCAAGTAAGCGGGGGATCTAGAAACAATGAGCAGTTCTTC
NA	TRBJ1-6	TRBV7-2	NA	CASSFRGSSYNSPLHF	TGTGCCAGCAGCTTTAGGGGGAGCTCCTATAATTCACCCCTCCACTTT
NA	TRBJ1-1	TRBV4-3	NA	CASSRLWGGDTEAFF	TGCGCCAGCAGCCGCTTGTGGGGGGGGGACACTGAAGCTTTCTTT
NA	TRBJ1-2	TRBV24-1	NA	CATSDASGSRMNGYTF	TGTGCCACCAGTGATGCGTCCGGGAGCCGTATGAATGGCTACACCTTC
NA	TRBJ2-1	TRBV24-1	NA	CATSDSDYNEQFF	TGTGCCACCAGTGACTCAGACTACAATGAGCAGTTCTTC
TRBD1	TRBJ1-5	TRBV30	NA	CAWSVQGLDQPQHF	TGTGCCTGGAGTGTACAGGGGTTAGACCAGCCCCAGCATTTT
TRBD1	TRBJ1-6	TRBV19	NA	CASSPSDRGAGSPLHF	TGTGCCAGTAGTCCCTCCGACAGGGGAGCTGGTTCACCCCTCCACTTT
NA	TRBJ1-6	TRBV9	NA	CASSAGGNSPLHF	TGTGCCAGCAGCGCCGGAGGAAATTCACCCCTCCACTTT
NA	TRBJ1-3	TRBV7-2	NA	CASSLARQAGNTIYF	TGTGCCAGCAGCTTAGCGCGTCAAGCTGGAAACACCATATATTTT
TRBD2	TRBJ2-2	TRBV7-8	NA	CASSLDLTSGANTGELFF	TGTGCCAGCAGCTTAGATCTTACTAGCGGGGCGAACACCGGGGAGCTGTTTTTT
NA	TRBJ2-3	TRBV5-1	NA	CASSLGGVGTDTQYF	TGCGCCAGCAGCTTAGGGGGAGTGGGAACAGATACGCAGTATTTT
NA	TRBJ2-3	TRBV5-1	once	CASSLQGGVDTQYF	TGCGCCAGCAGCTTGCAGGGGGGCGTAGATACGCAGTATTTT